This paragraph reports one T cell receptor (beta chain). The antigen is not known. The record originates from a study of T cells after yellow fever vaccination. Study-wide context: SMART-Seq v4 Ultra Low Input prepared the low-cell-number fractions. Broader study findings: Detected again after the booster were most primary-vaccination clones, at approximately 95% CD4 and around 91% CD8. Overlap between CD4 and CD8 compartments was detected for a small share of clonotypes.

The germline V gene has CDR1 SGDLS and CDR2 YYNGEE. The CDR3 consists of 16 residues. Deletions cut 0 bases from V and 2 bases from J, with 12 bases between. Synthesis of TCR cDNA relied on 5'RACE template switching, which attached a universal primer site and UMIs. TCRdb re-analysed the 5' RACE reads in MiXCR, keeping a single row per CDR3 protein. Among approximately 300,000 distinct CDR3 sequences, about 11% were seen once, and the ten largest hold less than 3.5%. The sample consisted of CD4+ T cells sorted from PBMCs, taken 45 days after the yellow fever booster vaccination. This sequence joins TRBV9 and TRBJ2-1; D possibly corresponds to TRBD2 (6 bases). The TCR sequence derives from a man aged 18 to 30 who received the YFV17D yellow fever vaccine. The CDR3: CASSVAGGSTYNEQFF. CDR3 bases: TGTGCCAGCAGCGTAGCCGGGGGAAGCACCTACAATGAGCAGTTCTTC.